This TCR beta chain was identified during a study of blood T cell repertoires in COVID-19. This clone has a handful of counts. The V and J ends lost 0 bases and 0 bases respectively, with 13 bases between them. The CDR3 extends over 17 amino acids. Germline CDR1 is SGHKS and CDR2 is YYEKEE (reference sequence). Assay used: immunoSEQ multiplex PCR; TCRdb lists only in-frame clones, some missing. This sample carries roughly 56,000 clones, around 86% of them seen once, and the ten largest clones take roughly 7.1%. Sequencing was performed on peripheral blood. The rearrangement links TRBV5-5 to TRBJ2-4; D uncertain. The sequence was obtained from a man aged 45-65 years with active COVID-19. The CDR3 sequence: CASSLGPPVLAKNIQYF. The CDR3 DNA reads TGTGCCAGCAGCTTGGGTCCCCCAGTCTTAGCCAAAAACATTCAGTACTTC.